Presented here are 27 T cell receptor beta chains from one specimen sequenced in a study of CD8+ T cells in alopecia areata. Sequencing relied on a cDNA template that was reverse transcribed from extracted RNA. Using immunoSEQ multiplex PCR, the repertoire was profiled, and TCRdb retains in-frame clones only, with some absent. This table has hundreds of thousands of clones, 67% appearing once. Sequencing was performed on CD4+ T cells sorted from blood, taken at week 0. These receptors all come from a human donor with alopecia areata.

The chain combines TRBV9 with TRBJ2-4; 9 positions match TRBD1. Trimming removed 4 bases from V and 8 bases from J; junction bases left unmatched: 16. Per the germline V gene, CDR1 is SGDLS and CDR2 is YYNGEE. The CDR3 loop spans 17 amino acids. CDR3 region: CASSFRPPGQGWDIQYF. The CDR3 DNA follows: TGTGCCAGCAGCTTCAGACCCCCGGGACAGGGTTGGGACATTCAGTACTTC. The variable domain in full, completed from reference TRBV9 and TRBJ2-4, reads DSGVTQTPKHLITATGQRVTLRCSPRSGDLSVYWYQQSLDQGLQFLIQYYNGEERAKGNILERFSAQQFPDLHSELNLSSLELGDSALYFCASSFRPPGQGWDIQYFGAGTRLSVL.

This chain links TRBV6-5 with TRBJ2-1, with D maybe TRBD1 (5 bases). The length of the CDR3 is 13 residues. Trimming stripped 8 bases from V and 7 bases from J, with 15 bases between. The germline CDR1 and CDR2 sequences are MNHEY and SVGAGI. In DNA, the CDR3 is TGTGCCAGCTCCAGGGTCCTGGGGAATGAGCAGTTCTTC. Protein product: CASSRVLGNEQFF.

The chain employs TRBV29-1 and TRBJ1-2; 9 nucleotides match TRBD1. Germline V CDR1 and CDR2: SQVTM, ANQGSEA. The CDR3 consists of 14 residues. V gave up 5 bases and J gave up 7 bases; unmatched junction bases: 11. CDR3 sequence: CSVSRDRVNGGYTF. For the CDR3, the DNA is TGCAGCGTTTCCAGGGACAGGGTCAATGGTGGCTACACCTTC.

This clone has more than one count but fewer than ten. The chain joins TRBV2 to TRBJ1-4; D possibly corresponds to TRBD1 (6 bases). The CDR3 totals 13 residues. The V gene lost 7 bases and the J gene lost 4 bases, with 10 bases spanning the gap. Germline loops: CDR1 SNHLY, CDR2 FYNNEI. The CDR3 loop reads CASIRQVNEKLFF. CDR3 coding DNA: TGTGCCAGCATTCGACAGGTTAATGAAAAACTGTTTTTT.

This clone was recorded a few times. V gene TRBV2 combines with J gene TRBJ2-7, with D perhaps given as TRBD1 or TRBD2 (5 bases each). CDR3 length: 13 amino acids. Looked up from germline, CDR1 is SNHLY and CDR2 is FYNNEI. V was pared by 3 bases and J by 6 bases, with 12 bases between. In nucleotides, the CDR3 is TGTGCCAGCAGTGACGGTCGAGGGGTCGAGCAGTACTTC. This translates into CASSDGRGVEQYF.

The rearrangement uses TRBV29-1 and TRBJ1-1; D ambiguous. The germline CDR1 and CDR2 sequences are SQVTM and ANQGSEA. The CDR3 extends over 13 amino acids. V was shortened by 6 bases and J by 6 bases, with 17 bases between the two germline ends. The CDR3 DNA reads as TGCAGCGTGTGGAGCGCCCCGAGCCCTGAAGCTTTCTTT. It yields the protein CSVWSAPSPEAFF.

On this clone: In the same sample, other DNA sequences code for this CDR3. This chain joins TRBV5-1 and TRBJ2-7; maybe TRBD1 (6 bases). The V and J ends lost 2 bases and 4 bases respectively, with 7 bases between them. Germline V lookup: CDR1 SGHRS, CDR2 YFSETQ. This CDR3 spans 12 amino acids. For the CDR3, the DNA is TGCGCCAGCAGCTTACAGGGATACGAGCAGTACTTC. The encoded protein is CASSLQGYEQYF. Drawing the rest from reference TRBV5-1 and TRBJ2-7, the complete variable domain is KAGVTQTPRYLIKTRGQQVTLSCSPISGHRSVSWYQQTPGQGLQFLFEYFSETQRNKGNFPGRFSGRQFSNSRSEMNVSTLELGDSALYLCASSLQGYEQYFGPGTRLTVT.

The genes are TRBV15 and TRBJ1-4; the match to TRBD1 covers 7 bases. V shed 5 bases and J 6 bases; nucleotides not matched to a gene: 6. This CDR3 spans 14 amino acids. CDR1 and CDR2 from the germline V gene are LNHNV and YYDKDF (reference sequence). CDR3 sequence: CATSARDSHEKLFF. In nucleotides, the CDR3 is TGTGCCACCAGCGCCCGGGACAGTCATGAAAAACTGTTTTTT.

This clone has just a few counts. The chain joins TRBV29-1 to TRBJ1-2; no reliable D call. Germline values: CDR1 SQVTM, CDR2 ANQGSEA. V was cut by 3 bases and J by 4 bases, with 12 bases left in between. The CDR3 totals 13 residues. CDR3 in amino acids: CSVEELFTYGYTF. The CDR3 DNA reads as TGCAGCGTTGAGGAGCTCTTTACCTATGGCTACACCTTC.

This clone has a single count. The chain is built from TRBV5-6 and TRBJ2-2, with D uncertain. The CDR3 runs to 12 residues. Trimming left V 4 bases short and J 2 bases short, with 3 bases between. CDR1 is SGHDT, CDR2 YYEEEE, per germline. CDR3 loop: CASSQNTGELFF. The CDR3 DNA reads as TGTGCCAGCAGCCAAAACACCGGGGAGCTGTTTTTT.

V is TRBV6-5 and J is TRBJ1-1, with 9 bases that match TRBD1. The CDR3 contains 14 residues. Per germline, CDR1 MNHEY and CDR2 SVGAGI. With 6 bases clipped from V and 4 bases from J, the junction kept 6 bases outside the gene matches. For the CDR3, the DNA is TGTGCCAGCAGCTACAGACAGGGGGGCACTGAAGCTTTCTTT. This gives the protein CASSYRQGGTEAFF.

This clone has just a few counts. The genes are TRBV27 and TRBJ2-7; 8 bases map to TRBD1. Losses at the gene ends were 5 bases for V and 2 bases for J; bases not matched to a gene: 8. The germline V gene has CDR1 MNHEY and CDR2 SMNVEV (reference sequence). The CDR3 contains 15 residues. The CDR3 loop is CASSASTGAAYEQYF. The CDR3 region has the DNA TGTGCCAGCAGTGCCTCGACAGGGGCGGCCTACGAGCAGTACTTC.

The table lists this clone with a few counts. This sequence joins TRBV11-2 and TRBJ2-3; possible D gene TRBD2, 5 bases. V lost 4 bases and J lost 2, with 13 bases in between. This CDR3 contains 15 residues. The germline CDR1 and CDR2 sequences are SGHAT and FQNNGV. The CDR3 region is CASSSGLKDTDTQYF. The CDR3, as DNA: TGTGCCAGCAGCTCAGGACTGAAAGACACAGATACGCAGTATTTT.

The chain links TRBV29-1 to TRBJ2-3; D is unclear. CDR3 size: 11 residues. Germline-derived CDR1 and CDR2 are SQVTM and ANQGSEA. Trimming cost V 7 bases and J 2 bases, with 7 bases left between them. The CDR3 is CSAKTTDTQYF. CDR3 in DNA: TGCAGCGCCAAAACCACAGATACGCAGTATTTT.

The J gene is TRBJ2-7, the V gene TRBV11-2; D might be TRBD1 or TRBD2, each matching 6 bases. The germline V gene encodes CDR1 SGHAT and CDR2 FQNNGV. V shed 3 bases and J shed 5 bases, with 14 bases lying between them. This CDR3 comprises 14 residues. In DNA, the CDR3 is TGTGCCAGCAGCTTCGGAGGGGGGCCGAACGAGCAGTACTTC. This codes for CASSFGGGPNEQYF.

The table lists this clone with a count of one. V gene TRBV7-9 combines with J gene TRBJ1-2, with 7 positions matching TRBD1. The CDR3 loop spans 13 amino acids. Trimming cost V 1 base and J 6 bases; bases outside gene matches: 2. Per the germline V gene, CDR1 is SEHNR and CDR2 is FQNEAQ (reference sequence). CDR3 protein: CASSLGGQHGYTF. DNA for the CDR3: TGTGCCAGCAGCTTAGGGGGACAGCATGGCTACACCTTC.

This sequence joins TRBV11-2 and TRBJ1-1; no clear D. V shed 5 bases and J shed 7 bases, with 11 bases lying between them. The CDR3 extends over 12 amino acids. In germline, CDR1 is SGHAT, CDR2 FQNNGV. The CDR3, as DNA: TGTGCCAGCAGCCCGACGAAGTTTGAAGCTTTCTTT. It translates to CASSPTKFEAFF.

This clone was seen a handful of times. The rearrangement joins TRBV6-5 to TRBJ1-2; 11 positions agree with TRBD1. CDR3 size: 15 residues. Germline V gene data show CDR1 as MNHEY and CDR2 as SVGAGI. Trimming cost V 0 bases and J 4 bases; bases outside gene matches: 1. The CDR3 sequence is CASSYSGTGGYGYTF. The CDR3 bases are TGTGCCAGCAGTTACTCAGGGACAGGGGGCTATGGCTACACCTTC.

The CDR3, as DNA: TGTGCCACCTTCCTCTCAGGGGCTCGGAACACTGAAGCTTTCTTT. Translated: CATFLSGARNTEAFF. This sequence joins TRBV19 and TRBJ1-1, with TRBD1 as a possible D gene (6 bases). The CDR3 sequence is 15 residues long. Per the germline V gene, CDR1 is LNHDA and CDR2 is SQIVND (reference sequence). V was shortened by 10 bases and J by 1 base, with 19 bases between the two germline ends.

Only a few counts were recorded for this clone. This chain uses TRBV5-4 with TRBJ1-2, with 8 bases fitting TRBD1. V lost 4 bases and J lost 4; bases outside the gene matches: 6. The CDR3 spans 14 residues. From germline, CDR1 is SGHNT and CDR2 YYREEE (reference sequence). The CDR3 DNA sequence: TGTGCCAGCAGCGGCCCCGGGACAGGCTATGGCTACACCTTC. Protein product: CASSGPGTGYGYTF. The full variable domain, completed using reference TRBV5-4 and TRBJ1-2, is ETGVTQSPTHLIKTRGQQVTLRCSSQSGHNTVSWYQQALGQGPQFIFQYYREEENGRGNFPPRFSGLQFPNYSSELNVNALELDDSALYLCASSGPGTGYGYTFGSGTRLTVV.

The chain uses TRBV30 and TRBJ1-6, with D unclear. The V end was cut by 1 base, the J end by 14 bases, with 12 bases between. Germline V gives CDR1 GTSNPN, CDR2 SVGIG (reference sequence). This CDR3 contains 12 residues. CDR3 in DNA: TGTGCCTGGAGTGACAAGGCTGTGGCCCTCCACTTT. Protein product: CAWSDKAVALHF.

The chain's CDR3 is CASSQLGGTGELFF. Written as DNA, the CDR3 is TGTGCCAGCAGCCAATTGGGGGGCACCGGGGAGCTGTTTTTT. The genes are TRBV4-2 and TRBJ2-2, with D perhaps matching TRBD2 (6 bases). CDR3 length equals 14 residues. Per the germline V gene, CDR1 is LGHNA and CDR2 is YNFKEQ. Trimming took off 2 bases at V and 4 bases at J, with 8 bases between the two ends.

The chain has TRBV5-6 and TRBJ2-7; D not resolved. Between the trimmed V and J ends, which lost 0 bases and 7 bases, there was a span of 8 bases. Per the germline V gene, CDR1 is SGHDT and CDR2 is YYEEEE. There are 12 residues in the CDR3. DNA for the CDR3: TGTGCCAGCAGCTTGGGTTTTGGGGAGCAGTACTTC. This gives the protein CASSLGFGEQYF.

This clone appeared a single time. The genes are TRBV5-1 and TRBJ1-2, with TRBD1 matching over 7 bases. The V and J ends lost 0 bases and 3 bases, in that order; junction bases with no gene match: 2. Germline V gene sequence: CDR1 SGHRS, CDR2 YFSETQ. This CDR3 contains 14 residues. The CDR3 loop reads CASSLAGTDYGYTF. CDR3 DNA: TGCGCCAGCAGCTTGGCTGGGACAGACTATGGCTACACCTTC.

The V call is TRBV10-3, the J call TRBJ2-5; TRBD2 might be the D (7 bases). The germline V gene has CDR1 ENHRY and CDR2 SYGVKD. Trimming took off 8 bases at V and 5 bases at J, with 18 bases between the two ends. CDR3 length: 14 residues. CDR3 nucleotides: TGTGCCATCGGCCAAGCGGGGACAATGGAGACCCAGTACTTC. This translates into CAIGQAGTMETQYF.

The chain carries TRBV7-2 and TRBJ2-5; 7 nucleotides line up with TRBD2. This CDR3 spans 15 amino acids. Germline-derived CDR1 and CDR2 are SGHTA and FQGNSA. V was clipped by 4 bases and J by 5 bases; unmatched bases: 10. The CDR3 region is CASSWFGAGGETQYF. DNA of the CDR3: TGTGCCAGCAGCTGGTTCGGTGCCGGGGGGGAGACCCAGTACTTC.

This chain uses TRBV2 with TRBJ2-7; unclear D gene. The CDR3 length is 10 residues. Germline V gives CDR1 SNHLY, CDR2 FYNNEI. V lost 8 bases and J lost 3, with 5 bases in between. The CDR3 DNA is TGTGCCAGCCGATTCTACGAGCAGTACTTC. Protein product: CASRFYEQYF.